Included here is one TCR beta chain sequence, with context. Its antigen is not identified. Germline CDR1 and CDR2: LNHDA and SQIVND (reference sequence). The CDR3 has 15 residues. V lost 1 base, J lost 3 bases, and 13 bases lay in between. All patients experienced relapse after autologous stem cell transplantation, and brentuximab vedotin exposure was variable. Using magnetic negative selection, the CD4+ T cells were separated out of thawed PBMCs. Reported best responses ranged across complete response, partial response or progressive disease. Measured with immunoSEQ multiplex PCR; TCRdb has only the in-frame clones, and not every one. The sample shows 30,000 or so clones, roughly 87% of them seen only once. The data belong to a study of PD-1 blockade in classical Hodgkin lymphoma. Study context: Nivolumab 3 mg/kg was given intravenously every 2 weeks.

Study results and limitations: A reduction in baseline TCR diversity was reportedly seen in newly diagnosed patients relative to healthy donors. Unlike CD8+ TCR diversity, which did not rise significantly by C4D1, CD4+ TCR diversity did.

The sequence was obtained from a human donor with classical Hodgkin lymphoma. This chain links TRBV19 with TRBJ2-7; D gene unclear. This sample comprised CD4+ T cells from blood, obtained at baseline. CDR3 DNA: TGTGCCAGTAGTATAGTTGGACGGCATGACTACGAGCAGTACTTC. It yields the protein CASSIVGRHDYEQYF.